Presented here are 32 T cell receptor beta chains from one specimen sequenced in a study of blood T cells in healthy people across ages. The second PCR ran roughly 7 to 11 cycles with a sample-barcoded 5' primer and J-beta primers. In TCRdb, the 5' RACE reads were re-called with MiXCR into one record per CDR3 protein. There are 700,000 to 950,000 distinct CDR3 sequences in the sample; around 46% occur only once, and 20% to 25% lies in the top ten. The sample comprised blood. The receptor source for this set is a woman aged 55-70 years in good health.

There are a few counts of this clonotype. The gene calls are TRBV7-2 and TRBJ2-2, with TRBD2 identical over 7 bases. V lost 4 bases to trimming and J lost 8 bases; unmatched junction nucleotides: 10. The CDR3 length is 15 residues. Germline CDR1 SGHTA, CDR2 FQGNSA. CDR3 amino acids: CASSWDAGLSGELFF. CDR3 nucleotide sequence: TGTGCCAGCAGCTGGGACGCGGGACTATCGGGGGAGCTGTTTTTT.

The chain employs TRBV18 and TRBJ1-5; D is ambiguous. Germline CDR1 and CDR2: KGHSH and LQKENI. V was shortened by 3 bases and J by 0 bases, with 9 bases between the two germline ends. The CDR3 has 15 amino acids. The chain's CDR3 is CASSPGRYSNQPQHF. The CDR3 DNA reads TGTGCCAGCTCACCCGGACGGTATAGCAATCAGCCCCAGCATTTT.

This clonotype was picked up a small number of times. This rearrangement joins TRBV29-1 to TRBJ1-2, with 7 bases lining up with TRBD1. Trimming at V came to 2 bases and at J to 3 bases, leaving 6 bases not matched to a gene. CDR1 is SQVTM and CDR2 is ANQGSEA in the germline V gene. CDR3 size: 14 residues. The CDR3 loop is CSVESPGGYYGYTF. The CDR3 DNA follows: TGCAGCGTTGAAAGTCCAGGGGGGTACTATGGCTACACCTTC.

The chain employs TRBV5-1 and TRBJ2-7; 10 bases align to TRBD1. The J call may be mistaken, given a closer DNA end match to TRBJ2-5. The germline V gene has CDR1 SGHRS and CDR2 YFSETQ. This CDR3 has 16 amino acids. This CDR3 is CASTIRPGTGVETQYF. In DNA, the CDR3 is TGCGCCAGCACTATTAGGCCCGGGACAGGGGTAGAGACCCAGTACTTC.

The rearrangement links TRBV7-9 to TRBJ2-1; 12 nucleotides match TRBD2. The CDR3 runs to 15 residues. The V and J ends lost 5 bases and 3 bases, in that order; junction bases with no gene match: 2. Germline-derived CDR1 and CDR2 are SEHNR and FQNEAQ (reference sequence). CDR3 sequence reads: CASSRLAGDYNEQFF. The DNA of the CDR3 is TGTGCCAGCAGCCGACTAGCGGGAGACTACAATGAGCAGTTCTTC.

This chain connects TRBV28 to TRBJ2-7; TRBD2 aligns across 7 bases. CDR3 length: 15 amino acids. V shed 2 bases, J shed 7 bases, and the junction held 11 bases outside the gene matches. The germline gives CDR1 MDHEN, CDR2 SYDVKM. The CDR3 is CASSLNPAGRVEQYF. As DNA, the CDR3 is TGTGCCAGCAGTTTAAACCCCGCGGGGAGGGTTGAGCAGTACTTC.

V gene TRBV12-3 or TRBV12-4 combines with J gene TRBJ2-7; TRBD1 is a possible D gene (6 bases). Trimming stripped 5 bases from V and 7 bases from J, with 15 bases between. CDR3 size: 13 residues. The CDR3 DNA is TGTGCCAGCAGTGACAGGTCCTACAATGAGCAGTACTTC. This codes for CASSDRSYNEQYF.

This clonotype was found a few times. This chain connects TRBV25-1 to TRBJ2-7, with no clear D. Looked up from germline, CDR1 is MGHDK and CDR2 is SYGVNS. The CDR3 has 12 amino acids. The V end was cut by 6 bases, the J end by 2 bases, with 8 bases between. The DNA of the CDR3 is TGTGCCAGCAGCCAGGCTACCTACGAGCAGTACTTC. This encodes CASSQATYEQYF.

V usage is TRBV9 and J usage is TRBJ1-6; 8 bases fit TRBD1. The J segment lost 10 bases and the V segment lost 0 bases, leaving 9 bases of the junction unmatched. Germline V lookup: CDR1 SGDLS, CDR2 YYNGEE. The CDR3 runs to 16 residues. The CDR3 sequence: CASSVDGFDRGSPLHF. Written as DNA, the CDR3 is TGTGCCAGCAGCGTAGATGGATTTGACAGGGGCTCACCCCTCCACTTT.

The chain carries TRBV7-2 and TRBJ2-5; 8 nucleotides align to TRBD1. Germline V gives CDR1 SGHTA, CDR2 FQGNSA. V gave up 2 bases and J gave up 3 bases; unmatched junction bases: 8. The CDR3 runs 16 residues. The CDR3 region is CASSLPAGQGKETQYF. The CDR3 DNA sequence: TGTGCCAGCAGCTTACCGGCCGGACAGGGAAAAGAGACCCAGTACTTC.

The CDR3 nucleotides are TGTGCCAGCAGTATCCGGGACAGGGGGGACAATGAGCAGTTCTTC. This sequence encodes CASSIRDRGDNEQFF. This chain uses TRBV27 with TRBJ2-1, with TRBD1 identical over 11 bases. Germline V gene data show CDR1 as MNHEY and CDR2 as SMNVEV (reference sequence). CDR3 length: 15 amino acids. Germline trimming cut 5 bases from V and 5 bases from J; bases unmatched to any gene: 5.

The chain has TRBV20-1 and TRBJ2-1; D unresolved. V gave up 5 bases and J gave up 6 bases, with 14 bases separating them. CDR3 size: 13 residues. CDR1 is DFQATT and CDR2 is SNEGSKA in the germline V gene (reference sequence). In DNA, the CDR3 is TGCAGTGCTTGGTCAACGAGCCTCAATGAGCAGTTCTTC. As protein: CSAWSTSLNEQFF.

This clonotype was counted a few times. This rearrangement joins TRBV27 to TRBJ1-4, with D tentatively TRBD1 (6 bases). The germline V gene encodes CDR1 MNHEY and CDR2 SMNVEV (reference sequence). V dropped 4 bases and J dropped 4 bases, with 13 bases sitting between them. The CDR3 length is 15 residues. The CDR3 DNA follows: TGTGCCAGCAGTTCACCGGGACAAGTTAATGAAAAACTGTTTTTT. Amino acids: CASSSPGQVNEKLFF.

The genes are TRBV4-3 and TRBJ2-3; tentative D call: TRBD1 (6 bases). CDR1 is LGHNA, CDR2 YSLEER, per germline. V lost 0 bases and J lost 3, with 16 bases in between. The CDR3 is 17 amino acids. Written as DNA, the CDR3 is TGCGCCAGCAGCCAAGATCCTACAGGGATCGAAACAGATACGCAGTATTTT. The encoded protein is CASSQDPTGIETDTQYF.

The chain couples TRBV12-3 or TRBV12-4 to TRBJ1-6; D uncertain. V lost 3 bases and J lost 13, with 10 bases in between. CDR3 length: 12 residues. For the CDR3, the DNA is TGTGCCAGCAGTTTTAGCGATGCCCCCCTCCACTTT. It is translated as CASSFSDAPLHF.

This clonotype was recorded once. The chain joins TRBV20-1 to TRBJ2-5; TRBD2 matches 8 bases. The DNA end is more similar to TRBJ2-7, so the J call may be wrong. Germline CDR1 and CDR2: DFQATT and SNEGSKA (reference sequence). The CDR3 loop spans 15 amino acids. CDR3 protein: CSARDRRGGRYEQYF. CDR3 DNA: TGCAGTGCTAGAGATCGCCGCGGGGGGCGCTACGAGCAGTACTTC.

The chain is built from TRBV10-1 and TRBJ2-1, with D uncertain. Trimming left V 3 bases short and J 4 bases short, with 10 bases between. Germline V gives CDR1 WNHNN, CDR2 SYGVQD (reference sequence). This CDR3 region has 14 residues. The CDR3 sequence is CASSDVGPYNEQFF. As DNA, the CDR3 is TGCGCCAGCAGTGATGTGGGCCCGTACAATGAGCAGTTCTTC.

This clonotype has a count of ten or more. J is TRBJ2-7 and V is TRBV6-2 or TRBV6-3; 7 positions match TRBD1. There are 15 residues in the CDR3. Germline trimming cut 4 bases from V and 1 base from J; bases unmatched to any gene: 7. From germline, CDR1 is MNHEY and CDR2 SVGEGT. DNA of the CDR3: TGTGCCAGCAGTTCCGCCGGGACAGAGTCCTACGAGCAGTACTTC. As protein: CASSSAGTESYEQYF.

The table lists this clonotype with a few counts. This chain connects TRBV9 to TRBJ2-5, with D possibly matching TRBD1 (7 bases). Germline loops: CDR1 SGDLS, CDR2 YYNGEE. There are 16 residues in the CDR3. Trimming removed 0 bases at V and 1 base at J, with 13 bases between. The CDR3 loop is CASSVAEGAVQETQYF. CDR3 nucleotides: TGTGCCAGCAGCGTAGCGGAGGGGGCAGTCCAAGAGACCCAGTACTTC.

This clonotype was seen more than once but under ten times. This chain connects TRBV5-1 to TRBJ1-4, with D unresolved. The V end lost 7 bases, the J end lost 11 bases, and 12 bases lay between the germline ends. Germline-derived CDR1 and CDR2 are SGHRS and YFSETQ. The CDR3 sequence is 11 residues long. The CDR3 reads CASPAEGKLFF. The CDR3, as DNA: TGCGCCAGCCCCGCGGAAGGTAAACTGTTTTTT. The full variable domain, its missing parts supplied by reference TRBV5-1 and TRBJ1-4, is KAGVTQTPRYLIKTRGQQVTLSCSPISGHRSVSWYQQTPGQGLQFLFEYFSETQRNKGNFPGRFSGRQFSNSRSEMNVSTLELGDSALYLCASPAEGKLFFGSGTQLSVL.

The chain couples TRBV6-6 to TRBJ2-1, with D perhaps matching TRBD2 (6 bases). The CDR3 contains 15 residues. Germline V gives CDR1 MNHNY, CDR2 SVGAGI (reference sequence). V was cut by 8 bases and J by 9 bases, with 23 bases left in between. CDR3 in DNA: TGTGCCAGCGGTGGGACTGCCCCCTCCAGGACTGAGCAGTTCTTC. It translates to CASGGTAPSRTEQFF.

V gene TRBV20-1 combines with J gene TRBJ2-1; TRBD2 is a possible D gene (6 bases). Trimming removed 6 bases at V and 10 bases at J, with 16 bases between. This CDR3 has 12 residues. The germline V gene encodes CDR1 DFQATT and CDR2 SNEGSKA (reference sequence). The CDR3 sequence: CSALEGGREQFF. The CDR3, as DNA: TGCAGTGCCCTAGAGGGAGGACGGGAGCAGTTCTTC.

This clonotype was picked up many times. The J gene is TRBJ2-1, the V gene TRBV29-1, with D unresolved. V lost 5 bases and J lost 10, with 6 bases in between. Germline V gene lookup returns CDR1 SQVTM and CDR2 ANQGSEA. CDR3 length: 9 amino acids. The CDR3 is CSVSYEQFF. For the CDR3, the DNA is TGCAGCGTTTCGTACGAGCAGTTCTTC.

The CDR3 sequence: CASSQDRGLDTQYF. CDR3 sequence (DNA): TGTGCCAGCTCCCAGGACAGGGGGCTAGATACGCAGTATTTT. V gene TRBV18 combines with J gene TRBJ2-3; 11 bases align to TRBD1. The CDR3 sequence is 14 residues long. Germline V gives CDR1 KGHSH, CDR2 LQKENI. With V trimmed by 6 bases and J by 5 bases, 4 bases remained unmatched. Full variable domain (missing parts from reference TRBV18 and TRBJ2-3): NAGVMQNPRHLVRRRGQEARLRCSPMKGHSHVYWYRQLPEEGLKFMVYLQKENIIDESGMPKERFSAEFPKEGPSILRIQQVVRGDSAAYFCASSQDRGLDTQYFGPGTRLTVL.

This clonotype has a handful of counts. The chain uses TRBV7-2 and TRBJ2-7; D not certain. Between the trimmed V and J ends, which lost 5 bases and 5 bases, there was a span of 16 bases. Germline values: CDR1 SGHTA, CDR2 FQGNSA. The CDR3 totals 14 residues. CDR3 loop: CASSDPRAANEQYF. As DNA, the CDR3 is TGTGCCAGCAGCGATCCCCGGGCTGCCAACGAGCAGTACTTC.

The chain has TRBV7-9 and TRBJ1-2; D ambiguous. V shed 1 base and J shed 7 bases, with 13 bases lying between them. The CDR3 consists of 14 residues. The germline V gene encodes CDR1 SEHNR and CDR2 FQNEAQ (reference sequence). The CDR3 coding sequence is TGTGCCAGCAGCTTAGGTTCTGAGGGAAGTGGCTACACCTTC. Protein sequence: CASSLGSEGSGYTF.

V is TRBV20-1 and J is TRBJ1-3; D is uncertain. Trimming left V 6 bases short and J 2 bases short, with 8 bases between. This CDR3 is built from 12 residues. The germline CDR1 and CDR2 sequences are DFQATT and SNEGSKA (reference sequence). CDR3 in DNA: TGCAGTGCCTCAGAGACTGGAAACACCATATATTTT. Translated, it gives CSASETGNTIYF.

The chain joins TRBV5-1 to TRBJ2-7; 10 bases line up with TRBD2. This CDR3 contains 18 residues. V trimming: 0 bases; J trimming: 7 bases; junction bases outside the gene matches: 16. Germline-derived CDR1 and CDR2 are SGHRS and YFSETQ. In DNA form, the CDR3 reads TGCGCCAGCAGCTTGGTGGGGACTAGCGATCCCCCCTACAATGAGCAGTACTTC. This encodes CASSLVGTSDPPYNEQYF.

The CDR3 is CASTPDRAYSNQPQHF. CDR3 nucleotides: TGTGCCAGCACCCCGGACAGGGCGTATAGCAATCAGCCCCAGCATTTT. The chain joins TRBV6-2 or TRBV6-3 to TRBJ1-5, with 8 bases aligning to TRBD1. The CDR3 contains 16 residues. CDR1 and CDR2 from the germline V gene are MNHEY and SVGEGT. V lost 7 bases and J lost 0; bases outside the gene matches: 8.

This clonotype was recorded a few times. This rearrangement joins TRBV28 to TRBJ2-4, with 7 bases identical to TRBD1. The CDR3 runs 16 residues. The V segment lost 7 bases and the J segment 0 bases; nucleotides outside the gene matches: 9. Germline V lookup: CDR1 MDHEN, CDR2 SYDVKM. The CDR3 coding sequence is TGTGCCAGCACGTCCTACGGACAGGTAGCCAAAAACATTCAGTACTTC. Translated, it gives CASTSYGQVAKNIQYF.

This clonotype has a handful of counts. The chain carries TRBV4-1 and TRBJ2-7; 9 bases line up with TRBD1. The J segment lost 3 bases and the V segment lost 0 bases, leaving 3 bases of the junction unmatched. The CDR3 extends over 15 amino acids. Looked up from germline, CDR1 is MGHRA and CDR2 is YSYEKL. The CDR3 loop reads CASSQEGTGIYEQYF. In nucleotides, the CDR3 is TGCGCCAGCAGCCAAGAAGGGACAGGGATCTACGAGCAGTACTTC.

The chain joins TRBV18 to TRBJ2-1; possible D gene TRBD1, 6 bases. CDR3 length: 17 amino acids. V lost 5 bases and J 5 bases, leaving 22 bases between the germline ends. Germline V CDR1 and CDR2: KGHSH, LQKENI. Written as DNA, the CDR3 is TGTGCCAGCTCAACAAGCCAGGGGAATGTTCCCAACAATGAGCAGTTCTTC. Translated, it gives CASSTSQGNVPNNEQFF.